The entry below gives a single T cell receptor (beta chain) sequence along with its context. Its target is not known. Distinct nucleotide sequences in the sample also encode this CDR3. Profiled with immunoSEQ multiplex PCR; TCRdb holds only in-frame clones, not every one. Seen here are roughly 2.2 million clones, 80% to 95% observed once, and the top ten hold 0.35% to 0.5%. Germline CDR1 reads SGHTA; CDR2 reads FQGTGA. The V gene lost 2 bases and the J gene lost 1 base, with 8 bases spanning the gap. The CDR3 consists of 14 residues. This record belongs to a study of shared clonotypes between healthy human individuals. Study summary: Aged 18 to 49, the donors were two women and a few men. Overall study results and limits: Genetic and exposure-history diversity was limited by the small donor number. It was the non-shared clonotypes that had lower generation probabilities than clonotypes shared by all four donors.

Sequenced sample: naive CD4+ T cells from PBMCs. Subset noted: CD45RA+ positively selected. The chain employs TRBV7-3 and TRBJ1-1; D might be TRBD1 (5 bases). This clonotype was sampled from a man between 18 and 29 years old in good health. Some clones in this sample may be carry-over from other donors' samples. CDR3 nucleotide sequence: TGTGCCAGCAGCTTATTAGGGGAGAACACTGAAGCTTTCTTT. The encoded protein is CASSLLGENTEAFF.